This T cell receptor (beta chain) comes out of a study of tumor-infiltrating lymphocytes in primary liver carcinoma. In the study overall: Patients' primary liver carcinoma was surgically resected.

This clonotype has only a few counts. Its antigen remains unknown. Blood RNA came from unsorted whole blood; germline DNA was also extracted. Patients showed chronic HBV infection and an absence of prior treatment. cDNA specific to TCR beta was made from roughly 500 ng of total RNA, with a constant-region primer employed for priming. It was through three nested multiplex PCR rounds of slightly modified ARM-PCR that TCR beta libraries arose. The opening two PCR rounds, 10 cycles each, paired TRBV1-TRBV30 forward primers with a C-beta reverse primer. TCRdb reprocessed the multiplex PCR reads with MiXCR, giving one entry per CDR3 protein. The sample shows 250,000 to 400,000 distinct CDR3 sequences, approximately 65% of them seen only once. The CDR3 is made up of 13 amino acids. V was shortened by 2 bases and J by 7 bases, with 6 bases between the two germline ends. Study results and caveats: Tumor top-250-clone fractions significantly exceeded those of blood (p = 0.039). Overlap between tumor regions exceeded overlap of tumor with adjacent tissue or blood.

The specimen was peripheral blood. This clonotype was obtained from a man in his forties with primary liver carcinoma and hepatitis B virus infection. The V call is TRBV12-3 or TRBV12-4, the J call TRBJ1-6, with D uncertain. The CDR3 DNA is TGTGCCAGCAGTTTAAAAGTGAATTCACCCCTCCACTTT. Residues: CASSLKVNSPLHF.